This T cell receptor (beta chain) appears in the sequencing data of a study of PD-1 blockade in classical Hodgkin lymphoma. Study-level results: Reported baseline diversity: healthy donors highest, relapsed/refractory patients lowest. Whoever responded completely had baseline diversity much like that seen in newly diagnosed patients.

The ends were cut back, 0 bases at V and 6 bases at J, with 17 bases in the middle. Germline V gene lookup returns CDR1 LGHNA and CDR2 YSLEER. The CDR3 has 16 amino acids. Generated by immunoSEQ multiplex PCR, the TCRdb table keeps only in-frame clones and is missing some. Of approximately 19,000 clones in the sample, around 80% were seen once. Every single patient, without exception, relapsed after autologous stem cell transplantation, and brentuximab vedotin exposure varied. Reported best responses ranged across complete response, partial response or progressive disease. Notes on this clone: Antigen unknown.

The starting material was peripheral blood mononuclear cells (PBMCs), obtained before the second cycle of nivolumab. The receptor comes from a human donor with classical Hodgkin lymphoma. The chain recombines TRBV4-3 with TRBJ1-2; D is uncertain. The CDR3 region has the DNA TGCGCCAGCAGCCAAGATCAGGAAAGAGGGAGGGATGGCTACACCTTC. Its protein is CASSQDQERGRDGYTF.